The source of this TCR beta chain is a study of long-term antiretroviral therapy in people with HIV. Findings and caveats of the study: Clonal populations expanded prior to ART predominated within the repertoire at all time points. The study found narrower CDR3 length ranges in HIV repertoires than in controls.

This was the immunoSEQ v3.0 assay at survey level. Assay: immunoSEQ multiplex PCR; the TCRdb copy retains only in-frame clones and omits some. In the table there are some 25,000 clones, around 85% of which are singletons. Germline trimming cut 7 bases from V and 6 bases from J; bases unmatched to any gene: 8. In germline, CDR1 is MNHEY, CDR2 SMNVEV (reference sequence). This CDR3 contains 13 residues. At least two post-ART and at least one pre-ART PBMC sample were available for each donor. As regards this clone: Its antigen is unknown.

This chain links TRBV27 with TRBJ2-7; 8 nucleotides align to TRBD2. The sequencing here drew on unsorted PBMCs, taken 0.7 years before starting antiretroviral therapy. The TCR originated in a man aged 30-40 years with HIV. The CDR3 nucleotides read TGTGCCAGCAAGCGAGCGGGAGTCGGCGAGCAGTACTTC. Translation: CASKRAGVGEQYF.